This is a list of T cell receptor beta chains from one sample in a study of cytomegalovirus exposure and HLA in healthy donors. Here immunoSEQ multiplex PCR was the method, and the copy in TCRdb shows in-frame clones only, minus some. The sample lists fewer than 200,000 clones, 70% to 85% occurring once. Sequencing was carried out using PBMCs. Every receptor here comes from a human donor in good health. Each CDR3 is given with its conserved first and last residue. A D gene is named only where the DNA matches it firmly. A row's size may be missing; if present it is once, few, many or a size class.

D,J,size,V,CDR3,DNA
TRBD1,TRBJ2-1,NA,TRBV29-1,CSAPGQGNEQFF,TGCAGCGCACCGGGACAGGGGAATGAGCAGTTCTTC
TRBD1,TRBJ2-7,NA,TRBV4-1,CASSYGTGEYEQYF,TGCGCCAGCAGCTACGGGACAGGGGAGTACGAGCAGTACTTC
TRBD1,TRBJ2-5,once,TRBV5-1,CASSSGQVGETQYF,TGCGCCAGCAGCTCGGGACAGGTCGGGGAGACCCAGTACTTC
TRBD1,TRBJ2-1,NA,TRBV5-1,CATSGGAYNEQFF,TGCGCCACCTCAGGGGGCGCCTACAATGAGCAGTTCTTC
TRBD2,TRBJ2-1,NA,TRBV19,CASSQTRLAVGNEQFF,TGTGCCAGTTCCCAGACTCGACTAGCCGTGGGAAATGAGCAGTTCTTC
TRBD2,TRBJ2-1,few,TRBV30,CAWTGGGAGYNEQFF,TGTGCCTGGACGGGAGGGGGGGCCGGCTACAATGAGCAGTTCTTC
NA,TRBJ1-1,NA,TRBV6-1,CASSRGGTEAFF,TGTGCCAGCAGTAGGGGGGGGACTGAAGCTTTCTTT
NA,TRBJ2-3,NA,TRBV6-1,CASSAGIFLTDTQYF,TGTGCCAGCAGTGCCGGGATCTTTCTCACAGATACGCAGTATTTT
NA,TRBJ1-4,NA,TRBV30,CAWSVTGLEEKLFF,TGTGCCTGGAGTGTAACGGGGTTGGAGGAAAAACTGTTTTTT
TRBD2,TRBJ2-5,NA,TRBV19,CASSIQLAGGETQYF,TGTGCCAGTAGTATCCAGCTAGCGGGGGGGGAGACCCAGTACTTC
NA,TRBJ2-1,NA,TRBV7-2,CASSLAAGTVGRGEQFF,TGTGCCAGCAGCTTAGCGGCGGGGACCGTAGGACGGGGCGAGCAGTTCTTC
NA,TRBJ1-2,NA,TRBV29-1,CSGVAGDGYTF,TGCAGCGGGGTGGCAGGGGATGGCTACACCTTC
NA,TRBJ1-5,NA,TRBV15,CATSRDGPTGIQPQHF,TGTGCCACCAGCAGAGATGGGCCCACAGGGATTCAGCCCCAGCATTTT
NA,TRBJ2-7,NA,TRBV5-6,CASSLEGQFLYEQYF,TGTGCCAGCAGCTTGGAAGGACAGTTCCTCTACGAGCAGTACTTC
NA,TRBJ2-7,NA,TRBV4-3,CASSQEMEYEQYF,TGCGCCAGCAGCCAAGAAATGGAGTACGAGCAGTACTTC
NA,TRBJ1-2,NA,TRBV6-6,CASSHEGDYGYTF,TGTGCCAGCAGCCACGAGGGGGACTATGGCTACACCTTC
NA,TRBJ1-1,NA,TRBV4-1,CASSQEPPNELMNTEAFF,TGCGCCAGCAGCCAAGAGCCCCCGAACGAACTAATGAACACTGAAGCTTTCTTT
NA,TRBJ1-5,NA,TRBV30,CAWSPGEALGNQPQHF,TGTGCCTGGAGCCCAGGGGAAGCGCTTGGCAATCAGCCCCAGCATTTT
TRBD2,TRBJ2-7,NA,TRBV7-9,CASSLGGSGVDEQYF,TGTGCCAGCAGCTTAGGTGGTAGCGGGGTCGACGAGCAGTACTTC
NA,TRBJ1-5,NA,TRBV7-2,CATEENSNQPQHF,TGTGCCACAGAGGAGAATAGCAATCAGCCCCAGCATTTT
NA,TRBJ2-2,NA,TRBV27,CASRWTGELFF,TGTGCCAGCCGGTGGACCGGGGAGCTGTTTTTT
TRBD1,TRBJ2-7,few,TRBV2,CASSRDRGREQYF,TGTGCCAGCAGTAGGGACAGGGGGCGCGAGCAGTACTTC
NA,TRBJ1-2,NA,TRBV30,CAWRPLSDSNYGYTF,TGTGCCTGGAGACCATTATCGGACTCTAACTATGGCTACACCTTC
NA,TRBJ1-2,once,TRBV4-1,CASSSTITGNYGYTF,TGCGCCAGCAGCTCCACCATCACGGGAAACTATGGCTACACCTTC
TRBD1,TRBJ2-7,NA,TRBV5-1,CASSPGQGVGEQYF,TGCGCCAGCAGCCCGGGACAGGGGGTGGGCGAGCAGTACTTC
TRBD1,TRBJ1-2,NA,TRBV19,CASSPRGQGPYGYTF,TGTGCCAGTAGTCCCCGGGGACAGGGCCCCTATGGCTACACCTTC
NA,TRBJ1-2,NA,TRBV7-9,CASSSPGHLSAWGYTF,TGTGCCAGCAGCTCCCCGGGACACCTCTCGGCGTGGGGCTACACCTTC
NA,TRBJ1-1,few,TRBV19,CASRTGLKKGPGAFF,TGTGCCAGTAGGACGGGACTTAAGAAGGGTCCGGGAGCTTTCTTT
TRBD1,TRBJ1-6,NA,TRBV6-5,CASSRQGRNSPLHF,TGTGCCAGCAGTCGACAGGGGAGAAATTCACCCCTCCACTTT
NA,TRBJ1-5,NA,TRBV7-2,CASSLEAVIDQPQHF,TGTGCCAGCAGCTTAGAGGCGGTAATTGATCAGCCCCAGCATTTT
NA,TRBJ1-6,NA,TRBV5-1,CASSSSSGGNSPLHF,TGCGCCAGCAGCTCATCGTCCGGGGGGAATTCACCCCTCCACTTT
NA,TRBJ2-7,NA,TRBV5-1,CASSVSYVRGYEQYF,TGCGCCAGCAGCGTGTCCTACGTTAGGGGCTACGAGCAGTACTTC
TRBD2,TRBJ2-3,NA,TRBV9,CASSYRLAGGVSDTQYF,TGTGCCAGCAGCTACCGACTAGCGGGGGGGGTGTCAGATACGCAGTATTTT
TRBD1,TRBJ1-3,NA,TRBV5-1,CASSYSGGSGNTIYF,TGCGCCAGCAGTTACTCAGGGGGCTCGGGAAACACCATATATTTT
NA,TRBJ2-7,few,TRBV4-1,CASSPRTTYEQYF,TGCGCCAGCAGCCCTCGAACTACCTACGAGCAGTACTTC
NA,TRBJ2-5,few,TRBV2,CASSEYLGLQETQYF,TGTGCCAGCAGTGAATACCTCGGACTACAAGAGACCCAGTACTTC
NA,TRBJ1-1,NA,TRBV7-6,CASSPTGNTEAFF,TGTGCCAGCAGCCCCACAGGGAACACTGAAGCTTTCTTT
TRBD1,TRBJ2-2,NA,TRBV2,CASSRPGQGGTGELFF,TGTGCCAGCAGTCGTCCCGGACAGGGAGGCACCGGGGAGCTGTTTTTT
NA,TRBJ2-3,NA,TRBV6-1,CASSVGPFDMDTQYF,TGTGCCAGCAGTGTGGGCCCCTTCGACATGGATACGCAGTATTTT
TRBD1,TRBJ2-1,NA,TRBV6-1,CASSDPGQGALDEQFF,TGTGCCAGCAGTGACCCGGGACAGGGGGCTTTGGACGAGCAGTTCTTC
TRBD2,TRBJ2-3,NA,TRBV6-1,CASVLSGGAADTQYF,TGTGCCAGCGTCCTTAGCGGGGGGGCCGCAGATACGCAGTATTTT
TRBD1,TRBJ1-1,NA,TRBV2,CASSWDSATEAFF,TGTGCCAGCAGCTGGGACAGTGCTACTGAAGCTTTCTTT
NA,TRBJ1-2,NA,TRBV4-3,CASSQTDGRGGYTF,TGCGCCAGCAGCCAAACAGACGGGAGGGGAGGCTACACCTTC
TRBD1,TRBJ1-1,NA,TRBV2,CASDRGMNTEAFF,TGTGCCAGCGACAGGGGGATGAACACTGAAGCTTTCTTT
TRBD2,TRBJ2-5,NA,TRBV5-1,CASSTLISGGALSVETQYF,TGCGCCAGCAGTACTCTAATCAGCGGGGGGGCCTTATCTGTAGAGACCCAGTACTTC
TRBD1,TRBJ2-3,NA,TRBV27,CASSLRRQGRYTDTQYF,TGTGCCAGCAGTTTACGCAGACAGGGTAGATACACAGATACGCAGTATTTT
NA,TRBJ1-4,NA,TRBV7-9,CASSLGQFEKLFF,TGTGCCAGCAGCTTGGGGCAGTTTGAAAAACTGTTTTTT
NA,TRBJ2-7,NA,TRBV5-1,CASSPPTSGHTAYEQYF,TGCGCCAGCAGCCCCCCCACGTCAGGGCATACGGCCTACGAGCAGTACTTC